This T cell receptor (beta chain) stems from a study of PD-L1 blockade in urothelial cancer. Repertoires were generated with immunoSEQ multiplex PCR, while TCRdb's copy carries only in-frame clones and drops some. The table lists about 56,000 clones, around 84% of them singletons, with under 3% in the top ten. The sample holds one count of this clone. A total of 1 to 8 samples per patient were collected pretreatment and on-treatment. The germline gives CDR1 MGHRA, CDR2 YSYEKL. V gave up 4 bases and J gave up 0 bases; unmatched junction bases: 9. The CDR3 is made up of 18 amino acids. Sequences were derived from PBMCs, sampled around atezolizumab (anti-PD-L1) treatment. The receptor was derived from a man over 45 with urothelial cancer. This chain joins TRBV4-1 and TRBJ2-3; 11 nucleotides match TRBD2. CDR3 in amino acids: CASSLIAGGPSSTDTQYF. CDR3 bases: TGCGCCAGCAGCCTCATAGCGGGAGGGCCCTCTAGCACAGATACGCAGTATTTT.